This T cell receptor beta chain was profiled in a study of somatic mutations in cytotoxic T cells in rheumatoid arthritis. Study at large: Nearly 100% purity was obtained when some V beta antibody-stained T-cell populations were flow-sorted; these included V beta1+ cells sequenced for TCRB.

Separation of CD4+ and CD8+ cells was performed by positive magnetic bead selection, and purity was verified by flow cytometry. Germline CDR1 and CDR2: SNHLY and FYNNEI. Trimming removed 5 bases from V and 7 bases from J; junction bases left unmatched: 6. This CDR3 is built from 16 residues. TCRdb keeps only in-frame clones here, not all; method: immunoSEQ multiplex PCR. The table lists approximately 14,000 clones, over 80% of them singletons, with 15% to 20% in the top ten. This sequence originates from a man aged 70-80 years with rheumatoid arthritis. The J gene is TRBJ2-3, the V gene TRBV2; 16 bases align to TRBD2. Specimen: CD4+ T cells sorted from blood. CDR3 protein: CASSLGLAGGANTQYF. The CDR3 DNA follows: TGTGCCAGCAGTTTGGGACTAGCGGGAGGGGCTAATACGCAGTATTTT.